This T cell receptor (beta chain) was captured by sequencing in a study of blood T cell repertoires in COVID-19. Study overall: Researchers got acute and convalescent COVID-19 samples from the United States, Italy and Spain.

Original analysis: By means of reference gene primer amplification, nucleated cell counts were estimated. The method was immunoSEQ multiplex PCR; TCRdb's version includes in-frame clones alone and lacks a portion of them. V and J calls and clone size come straight from that table; D and trimming were deduced from the DNA. The sample yields roughly 200,000 clones, about 75% seen once. The CDR3 consists of 16 residues. Germline lookup yields CDR1 LGHDT and CDR2 YNNKEL (reference sequence). The trim removed 3 bases at V and 2 bases at J, leaving 8 bases unmatched. Sequencing input: peripheral blood. The chain employs TRBV3-1 (or the pseudogene TRBV3-2) and TRBJ2-7; the match to TRBD2 covers 9 bases. This TCR came from a woman aged 45-65 years with active or convalescent COVID-19. The CDR3 nucleotides are TGTGCCAGCAGCCATAAAGCGGGGGGATCCCCCTACGAGCAGTACTTC. This translates into CASSHKAGGSPYEQYF.